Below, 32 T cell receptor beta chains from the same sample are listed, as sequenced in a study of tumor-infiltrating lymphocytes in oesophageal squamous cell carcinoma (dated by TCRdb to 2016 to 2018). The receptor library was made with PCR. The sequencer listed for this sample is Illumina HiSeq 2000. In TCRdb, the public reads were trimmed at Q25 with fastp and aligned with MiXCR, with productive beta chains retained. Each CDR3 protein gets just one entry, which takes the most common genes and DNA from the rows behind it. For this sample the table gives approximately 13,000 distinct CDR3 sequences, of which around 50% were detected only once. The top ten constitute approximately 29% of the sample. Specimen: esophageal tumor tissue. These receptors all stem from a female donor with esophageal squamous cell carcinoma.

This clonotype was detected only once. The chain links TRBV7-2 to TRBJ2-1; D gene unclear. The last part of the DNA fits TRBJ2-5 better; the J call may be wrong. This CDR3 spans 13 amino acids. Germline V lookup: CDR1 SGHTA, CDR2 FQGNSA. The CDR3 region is CASSFFVRETQYF. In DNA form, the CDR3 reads TGTGCCAGCAGCTTTTTCGTTAGAGAGACCCAGTACTTC.

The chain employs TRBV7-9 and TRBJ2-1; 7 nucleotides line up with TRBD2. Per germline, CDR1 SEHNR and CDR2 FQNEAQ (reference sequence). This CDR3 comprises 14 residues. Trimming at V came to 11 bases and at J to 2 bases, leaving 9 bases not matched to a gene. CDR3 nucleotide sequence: TGTGCCTGGGGTTTAGCGGGCGCCTACAATGAGCAGTTCTTC. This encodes CAWGLAGAYNEQFF.

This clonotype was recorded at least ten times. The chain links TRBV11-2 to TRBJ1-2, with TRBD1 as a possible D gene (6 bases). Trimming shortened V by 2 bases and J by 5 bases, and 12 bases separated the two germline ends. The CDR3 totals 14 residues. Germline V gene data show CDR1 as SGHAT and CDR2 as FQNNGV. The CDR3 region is CASSLIPGEYGYTF. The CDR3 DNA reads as TGTGCCAGCAGCTTAATCCCAGGGGAATATGGCTACACCTTC.

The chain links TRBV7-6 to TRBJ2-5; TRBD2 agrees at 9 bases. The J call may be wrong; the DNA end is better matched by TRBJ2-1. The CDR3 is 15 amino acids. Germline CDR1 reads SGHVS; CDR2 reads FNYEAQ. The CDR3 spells CASSLEAGGYNEQFF. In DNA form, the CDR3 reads TGTGCCAGCAGCTTAGAGGCGGGAGGGTACAATGAGCAGTTCTTC.

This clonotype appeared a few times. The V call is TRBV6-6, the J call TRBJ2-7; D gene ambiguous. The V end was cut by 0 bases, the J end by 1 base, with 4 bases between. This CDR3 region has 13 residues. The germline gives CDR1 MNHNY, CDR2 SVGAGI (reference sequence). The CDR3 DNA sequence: TGTGCCAGCAGTTACTCGAATTCCTACGAGCAGTACTTC. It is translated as CASSYSNSYEQYF.

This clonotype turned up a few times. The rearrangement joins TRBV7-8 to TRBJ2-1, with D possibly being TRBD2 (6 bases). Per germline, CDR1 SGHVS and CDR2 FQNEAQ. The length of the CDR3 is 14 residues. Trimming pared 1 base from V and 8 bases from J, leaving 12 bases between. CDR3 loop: CASSLGLWGDEQFF. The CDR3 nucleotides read TGTGCCAGCAGCTTAGGTCTCTGGGGGGATGAGCAGTTCTTC.

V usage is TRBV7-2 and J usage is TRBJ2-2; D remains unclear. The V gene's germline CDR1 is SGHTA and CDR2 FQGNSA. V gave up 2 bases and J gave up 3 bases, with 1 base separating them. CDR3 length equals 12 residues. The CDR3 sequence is CASSLYTGELFF. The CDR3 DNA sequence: TGTGCCAGCAGCTTATACACCGGGGAGCTGTTTTTT. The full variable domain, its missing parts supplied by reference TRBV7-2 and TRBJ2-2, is GAGVSQSPSNKVTEKGKDVELRCDPISGHTALYWYRQSLGQGLEFLIYFQGNSAPDKSGLPSDRFSAERTGGSVSTLTIQRTQQEDSAVYLCASSLYTGELFFGEGSRLTVL.

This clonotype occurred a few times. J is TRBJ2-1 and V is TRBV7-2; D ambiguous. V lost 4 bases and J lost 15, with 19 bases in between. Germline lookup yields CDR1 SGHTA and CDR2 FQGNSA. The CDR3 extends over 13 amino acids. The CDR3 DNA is TGTGCCAGCAGCTGGAATCAAGTGGGCAGGCCGTTCTTC. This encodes CASSWNQVGRPFF.

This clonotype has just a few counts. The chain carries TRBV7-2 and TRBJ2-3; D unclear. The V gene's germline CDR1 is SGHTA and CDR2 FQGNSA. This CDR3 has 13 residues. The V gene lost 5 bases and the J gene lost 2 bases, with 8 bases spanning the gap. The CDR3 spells CASSATVTDTQYF. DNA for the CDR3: TGTGCCAGCAGCGCCACCGTCACAGATACGCAGTATTTT.

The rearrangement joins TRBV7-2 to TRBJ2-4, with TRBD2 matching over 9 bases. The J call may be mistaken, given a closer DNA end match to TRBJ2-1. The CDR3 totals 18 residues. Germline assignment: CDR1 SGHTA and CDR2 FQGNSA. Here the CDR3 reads CASSLNLAGTIKYNEQFF. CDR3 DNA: TGTGCCAGCAGCTTAAACCTAGCGGGAACTATTAAGTACAATGAGCAGTTCTTC.

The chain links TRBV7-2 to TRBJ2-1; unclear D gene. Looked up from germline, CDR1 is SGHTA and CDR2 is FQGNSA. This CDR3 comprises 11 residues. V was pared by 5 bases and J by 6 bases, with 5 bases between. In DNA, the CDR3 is TGTGCCAGCAGCCCCGCCAATGAGCAGTTCTTC. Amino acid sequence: CASSPANEQFF.

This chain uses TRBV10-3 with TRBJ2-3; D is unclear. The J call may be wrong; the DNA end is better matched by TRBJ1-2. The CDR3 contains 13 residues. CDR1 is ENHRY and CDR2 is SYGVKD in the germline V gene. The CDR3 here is CAISEGSTTGYTF. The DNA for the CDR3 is TGTGCCATCAGTGAAGGATCAACCACCGGCTACACCTTC.

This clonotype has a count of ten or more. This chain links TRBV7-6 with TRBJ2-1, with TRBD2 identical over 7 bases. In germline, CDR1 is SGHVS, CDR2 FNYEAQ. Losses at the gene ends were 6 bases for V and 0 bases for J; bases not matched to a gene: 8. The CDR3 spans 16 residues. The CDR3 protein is CASSSTSESSYNEQFF. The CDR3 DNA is TGTGCCAGCAGTTCCACTAGCGAAAGCTCCTACAATGAGCAGTTCTTC. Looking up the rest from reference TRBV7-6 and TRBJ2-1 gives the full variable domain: GAGVSQSPRYKVTKRGQDVALRCDPISGHVSLYWYRQALGQGPEFLTYFNYEAQQDKSGLPNDRFSAERPEGSISTLTIQRTEQRDSAMYRCASSSTSESSYNEQFFGPGTRLTVL.

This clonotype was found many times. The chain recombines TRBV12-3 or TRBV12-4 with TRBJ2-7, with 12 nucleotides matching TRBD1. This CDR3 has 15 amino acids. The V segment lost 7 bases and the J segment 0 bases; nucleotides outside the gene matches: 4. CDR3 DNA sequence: TGTGCCAGCACCTGGGGACAGGGGGCCTCCTACGAGCAGTACTTC. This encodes CASTWGQGASYEQYF.

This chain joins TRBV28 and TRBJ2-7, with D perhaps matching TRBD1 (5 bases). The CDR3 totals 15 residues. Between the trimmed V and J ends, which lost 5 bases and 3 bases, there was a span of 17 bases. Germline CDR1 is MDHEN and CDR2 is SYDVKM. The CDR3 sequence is CASSATVGQGYEQYF. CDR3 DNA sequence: TGTGCCAGCAGTGCCACGGTGGGGCAGGGCTACGAGCAGTACTTC.

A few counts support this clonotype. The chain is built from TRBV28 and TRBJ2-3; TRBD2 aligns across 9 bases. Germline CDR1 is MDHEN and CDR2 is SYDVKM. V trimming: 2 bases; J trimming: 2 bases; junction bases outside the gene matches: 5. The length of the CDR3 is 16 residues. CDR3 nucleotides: TGTGCCAGCAGTTTAGCGGGAGGGCCATCCACAGATACGCAGTATTTT. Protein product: CASSLAGGPSTDTQYF.

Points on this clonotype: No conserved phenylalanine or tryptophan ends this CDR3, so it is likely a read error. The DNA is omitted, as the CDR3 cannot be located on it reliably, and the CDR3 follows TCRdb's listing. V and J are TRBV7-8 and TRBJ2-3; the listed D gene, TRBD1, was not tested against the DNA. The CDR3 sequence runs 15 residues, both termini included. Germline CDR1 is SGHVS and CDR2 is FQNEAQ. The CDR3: CASSTIGQAEQYFGP.

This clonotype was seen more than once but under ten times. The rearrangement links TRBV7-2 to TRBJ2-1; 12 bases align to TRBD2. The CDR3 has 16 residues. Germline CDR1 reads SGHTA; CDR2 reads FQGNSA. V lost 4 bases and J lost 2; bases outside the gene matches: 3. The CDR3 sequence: CASSSSGGATYNEQFF. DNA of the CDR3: TGTGCCAGCAGCTCTAGCGGGGGGGCCACCTACAATGAGCAGTTCTTC.

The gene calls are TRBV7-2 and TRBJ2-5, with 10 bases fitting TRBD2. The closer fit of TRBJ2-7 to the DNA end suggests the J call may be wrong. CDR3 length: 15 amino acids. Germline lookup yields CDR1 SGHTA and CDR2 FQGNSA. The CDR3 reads CASSLAAGGSYEQYF. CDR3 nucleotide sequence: TGTGCCAGCAGCTTAGCAGCGGGAGGGTCCTACGAGCAGTACTTC.

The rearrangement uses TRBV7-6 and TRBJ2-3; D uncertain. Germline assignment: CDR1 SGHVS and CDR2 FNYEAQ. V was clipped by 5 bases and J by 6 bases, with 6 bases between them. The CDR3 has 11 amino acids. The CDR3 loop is CASSQGDTQYF. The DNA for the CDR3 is TGTGCCAGCAGCCAAGGGGATACGCAGTATTTT.

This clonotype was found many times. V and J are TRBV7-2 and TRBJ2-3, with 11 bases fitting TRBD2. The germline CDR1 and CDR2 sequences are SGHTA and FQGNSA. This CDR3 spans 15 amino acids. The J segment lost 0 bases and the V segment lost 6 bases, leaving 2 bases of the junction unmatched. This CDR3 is CASRRTSGSTDTQYF. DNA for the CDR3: TGTGCCAGCAGGCGGACTAGCGGGAGCACAGATACGCAGTATTTT. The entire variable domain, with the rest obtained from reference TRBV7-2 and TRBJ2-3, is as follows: GAGVSQSPSNKVTEKGKDVELRCDPISGHTALYWYRQSLGQGLEFLIYFQGNSAPDKSGLPSDRFSAERTGGSVSTLTIQRTQQEDSAVYLCASRRTSGSTDTQYFGPGTRLTVL.

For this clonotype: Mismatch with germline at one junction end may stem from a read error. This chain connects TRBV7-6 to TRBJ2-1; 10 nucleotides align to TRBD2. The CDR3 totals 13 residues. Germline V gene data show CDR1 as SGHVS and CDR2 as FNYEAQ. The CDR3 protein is CASSPRTSGEQFF. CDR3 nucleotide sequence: TGTGCTAGCAGCCCTAGGACTAGCGGTGAGCAGTTCTTC.

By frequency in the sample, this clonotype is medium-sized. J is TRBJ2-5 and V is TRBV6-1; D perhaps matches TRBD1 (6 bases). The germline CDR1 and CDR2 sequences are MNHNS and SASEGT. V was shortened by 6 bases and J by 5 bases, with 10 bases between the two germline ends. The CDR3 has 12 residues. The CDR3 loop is CASRQGVETQYF. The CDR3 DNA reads TGTGCCAGCAGACAGGGTGTGGAGACCCAGTACTTC.

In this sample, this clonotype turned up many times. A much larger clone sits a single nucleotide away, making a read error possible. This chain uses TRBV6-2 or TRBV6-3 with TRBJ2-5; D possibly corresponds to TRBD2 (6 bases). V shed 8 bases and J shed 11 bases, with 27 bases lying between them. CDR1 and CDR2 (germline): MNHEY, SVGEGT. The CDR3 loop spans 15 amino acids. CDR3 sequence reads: CASGIADRSYNEQYF. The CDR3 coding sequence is TGTGCCAGCGGCATAGCGGATCGCTCCTACAATGAGCAGTACTTC.

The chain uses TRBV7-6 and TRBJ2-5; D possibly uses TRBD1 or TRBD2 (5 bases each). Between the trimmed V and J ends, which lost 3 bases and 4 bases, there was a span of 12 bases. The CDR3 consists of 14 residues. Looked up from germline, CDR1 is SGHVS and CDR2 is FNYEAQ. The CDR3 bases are TGTGCCAGCAGCTTGTCCGGGACGTTAGAGACCCAGTACTTC. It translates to CASSLSGTLETQYF.

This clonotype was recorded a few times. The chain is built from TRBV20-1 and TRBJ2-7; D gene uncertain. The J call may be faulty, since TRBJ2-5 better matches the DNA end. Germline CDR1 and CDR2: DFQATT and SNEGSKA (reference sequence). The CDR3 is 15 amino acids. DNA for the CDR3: TGCAGTGCTAGTTCTGATCCGAGGCGGTTGGAGACCCAGTACTTC. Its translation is CSASSDPRRLETQYF.

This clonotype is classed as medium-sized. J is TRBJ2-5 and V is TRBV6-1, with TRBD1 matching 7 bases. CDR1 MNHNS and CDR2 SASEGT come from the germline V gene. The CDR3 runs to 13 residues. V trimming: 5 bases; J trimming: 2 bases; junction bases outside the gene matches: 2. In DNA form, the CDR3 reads TGTGCCAGCAGTCGACAGGGACAAGAGACCCAGTACTTC. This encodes CASSRQGQETQYF.

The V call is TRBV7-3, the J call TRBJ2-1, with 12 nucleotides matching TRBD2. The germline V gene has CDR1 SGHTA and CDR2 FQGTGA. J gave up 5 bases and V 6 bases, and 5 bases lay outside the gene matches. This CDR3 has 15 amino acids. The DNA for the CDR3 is TGTGCCAGCAGGGGGACTAGCGGGCTTCACAATGAGCAGTTCTTC. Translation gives CASRGTSGLHNEQFF.

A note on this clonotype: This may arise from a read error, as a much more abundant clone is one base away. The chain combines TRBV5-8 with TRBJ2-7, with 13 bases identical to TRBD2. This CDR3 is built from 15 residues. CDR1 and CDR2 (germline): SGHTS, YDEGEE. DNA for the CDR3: TGTGCCAGCAGCTATACTAGCGGGGGGGCCTATGAGCAGTACTTC. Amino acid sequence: CASSYTSGGAYEQYF.

CDR3 in DNA: TGTGCCAGCAGTGAACAGAACTACGAGCAGTACTTC. Its protein is CASSEQNYEQYF. This rearrangement joins TRBV2 to TRBJ2-5, with D unclear. With the DNA end fitting TRBJ2-7 better, the J assignment may be wrong. The germline CDR1 and CDR2 sequences are SNHLY and FYNNEI. This CDR3 is 12 amino acids long.

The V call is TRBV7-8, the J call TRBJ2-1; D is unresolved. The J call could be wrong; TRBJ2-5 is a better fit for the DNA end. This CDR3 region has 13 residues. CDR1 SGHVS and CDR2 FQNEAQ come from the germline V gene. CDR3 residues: CASSSDIQETQYF. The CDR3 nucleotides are TGTGCCAGCAGCTCCGACATACAAGAGACCCAGTACTTC.

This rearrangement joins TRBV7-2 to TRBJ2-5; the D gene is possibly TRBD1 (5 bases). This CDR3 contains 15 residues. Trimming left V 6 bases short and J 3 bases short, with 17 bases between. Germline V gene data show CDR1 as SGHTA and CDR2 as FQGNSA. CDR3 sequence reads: CASSTQGLNEETQYF. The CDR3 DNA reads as TGTGCCAGCAGTACCCAGGGTCTGAATGAAGAGACCCAGTACTTC.